The 10 T cell receptor beta chains presented below share a single source sample, sequenced in a study of long-term antiretroviral therapy in people with HIV. The run of the v3.0 immunoSEQ assay was at survey level. Repertoires were generated with immunoSEQ multiplex PCR, while TCRdb's copy carries only in-frame clones and drops some. This table has tens of thousands of clones, around nine tenths appearing once. This material consisted of unsorted PBMCs, taken 0.1 years before starting antiretroviral therapy. All receptors come from a woman in her forties or fifties with HIV.

V and J are TRBV5-4 and TRBJ2-7; tentatively, D is TRBD1 (7 bases). CDR1 and CDR2 from the germline V gene are SGHNT and YYREEE (reference sequence). The CDR3 extends over 13 amino acids. Trimming took off 10 bases at V and 0 bases at J, with 14 bases between the two ends. This CDR3 reads CAAGTVSSYEQYF. CDR3 DNA: TGTGCCGCGGGGACAGTGAGCTCCTACGAGCAGTACTTC. The whole variable domain, filled in from reference TRBV5-4 and TRBJ2-7, reads ETGVTQSPTHLIKTRGQQVTLRCSSQSGHNTVSWYQQALGQGPQFIFQYYREEENGRGNFPPRFSGLQFPNYSSELNVNALELDDSALYLCAAGTVSSYEQYFGPGTRLTVT.

V gene TRBV30 combines with J gene TRBJ2-7; 9 nucleotides agree with TRBD1. Germline CDR1 is GTSNPN and CDR2 is SVGIG (reference sequence). Trimming took 3 bases from V and 0 from J; bases not matched to a gene: 3. The CDR3 totals 14 residues. CDR3 amino acids: CAWRGQGRSYEQYF. The CDR3 region has the DNA TGTGCCTGGAGGGGACAGGGCCGCTCCTACGAGCAGTACTTC. The variable domain in full, completed from reference TRBV30 and TRBJ2-7, reads SQTIHQWPATLVQPVGSPLSLECTVEGTSNPNLYWYRQAAGRGLQLLFYSVGIGQISSEVPQNLSASRPQDRQFILSSKKLLLSDSGFYLCAWRGQGRSYEQYFGPGTRLTVT.

The CDR3 sequence: CASSPPGFSGANVLTF. The CDR3 bases are TGTGCCAGCTCACCACCGGGCTTCTCTGGGGCCAACGTCCTGACTTTC. The chain carries TRBV18 and TRBJ2-6; D not resolved. The CDR3 consists of 16 residues. V gave up 0 bases and J gave up 0 bases, with 6 bases separating them. The germline V gene has CDR1 KGHSH and CDR2 LQKENI.

This rearrangement joins TRBV20-1 to TRBJ2-7; D remains unclear. V was clipped by 6 bases and J by 5 bases, with 8 bases between them. The CDR3 runs to 10 residues. Germline-derived CDR1 and CDR2 are DFQATT and SNEGSKA (reference sequence). CDR3 DNA: TGCAGTGCCACTTCGGACGAGCAGTACTTC. As protein: CSATSDEQYF.

The chain couples TRBV9 to TRBJ2-1; D is possibly TRBD2 (6 bases). CDR1 and CDR2 (germline): SGDLS, YYNGEE. With 0 bases removed from V and 6 bases from J, the gap between germline ends came to 13 bases. The CDR3 extends over 15 amino acids. In DNA, the CDR3 is TGTGCCAGCAGCGTAGAGGTTGGAGGGTCCAATGAGCAGTTCTTC. It encodes CASSVEVGGSNEQFF.

This clone was seen a single time. This sequence joins TRBV7-9 and TRBJ2-7, with no clear D. The V gene lost 4 bases and the J gene lost 3 bases, with 7 bases spanning the gap. This CDR3 comprises 12 residues. The V gene's germline CDR1 is SEHNR and CDR2 FQNEAQ (reference sequence). The CDR3 DNA reads TGTGCCAGCAGCTCCGGGTTCTACGAGCAGTACTTC. It translates to CASSSGFYEQYF.

V gene TRBV11-2 combines with J gene TRBJ2-1; 10 nucleotides align to TRBD2. This CDR3 has 16 amino acids. Germline-derived CDR1 and CDR2 are SGHAT and FQNNGV. V lost 6 bases and J lost 7; bases outside the gene matches: 12. The CDR3 sequence: CASRKTPLAGVNEQFF. Written as DNA, the CDR3 is TGTGCCAGCAGGAAAACCCCCCTAGCGGGGGTAAATGAGCAGTTCTTC.

J is TRBJ1-4 and V is TRBV11-2; TRBD1 matches at 8 bases. The ends lost 3 bases at V and 8 bases at J; junction bases unmatched: 5. Germline values: CDR1 SGHAT, CDR2 FQNNGV. The CDR3 totals 14 residues. The CDR3 sequence is CASSFGQGSEKLFF. The CDR3 DNA follows: TGTGCCAGCAGCTTCGGACAGGGAAGCGAAAAACTGTTTTTT.

V usage is TRBV14 and J usage is TRBJ1-1; possible D gene TRBD1, 6 bases. Germline V gene lookup returns CDR1 SGHDN and CDR2 FVKESK. The CDR3 has 15 amino acids. Trimming removed 2 bases from V and 4 bases from J, with 14 bases in between. The CDR3 DNA reads as TGTGCCAGCAGCCAATCAACAGGGCGCGGCACTGAAGCTTTCTTT. Translation gives CASSQSTGRGTEAFF.

This chain links TRBV5-1 with TRBJ1-2; no definite D call. The CDR3 length is 15 residues. The ends were cut back, 4 bases at V and 6 bases at J, with 19 bases in the middle. Looked up from germline, CDR1 is SGHRS and CDR2 is YFSETQ. CDR3 coding DNA: TGCGCCAGCAGCCCCGAGCCCTCACTTATACATGGCTACACCTTC. Translation gives CASSPEPSLIHGYTF.